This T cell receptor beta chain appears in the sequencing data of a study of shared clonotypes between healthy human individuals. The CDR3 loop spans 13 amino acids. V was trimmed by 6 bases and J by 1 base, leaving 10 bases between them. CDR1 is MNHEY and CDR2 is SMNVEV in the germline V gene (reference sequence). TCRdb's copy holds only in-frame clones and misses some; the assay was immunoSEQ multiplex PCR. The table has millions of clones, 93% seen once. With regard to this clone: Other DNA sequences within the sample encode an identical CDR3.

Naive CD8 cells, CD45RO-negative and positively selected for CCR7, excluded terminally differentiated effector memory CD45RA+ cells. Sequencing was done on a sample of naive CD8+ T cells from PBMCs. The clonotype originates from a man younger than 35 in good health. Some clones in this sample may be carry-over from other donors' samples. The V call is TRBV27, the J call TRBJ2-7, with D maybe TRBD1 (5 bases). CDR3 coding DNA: TGTGCCAGCAGCCCCGCAGGGTCCTACGAGCAGTACTTC. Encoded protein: CASSPAGSYEQYF.